This TCR beta chain came from a study of cytomegalovirus exposure and HLA in healthy donors (dated by TCRdb to between 2016 and 2019). Context from the whole study: According to an earlier analysis of a few hundred of the donors, 150 million to 200 million T cells yielded 117 million unique TCR beta sequences and around 280 Gb of sequence data. An early release that covered some 640 HLA-typed donors contained about 300 gigabases of sequencing data and roughly 84 million unique TCR sequences. The genetic ancestry cluster associated with self-reported Caucasian donors included 81% of the roughly 410 genotyped donors. The study was designed to test whether signatures of past pathogen exposure could be identified by cataloging public T cell receptors. The study profiled the T cell repertoires of hundreds of subjects by immunosequencing and related them to cytomegalovirus serostatus. In addition to the first cohort of hundreds of subjects, a separate validation cohort of some 120 different subjects was used. The study combined high-throughput TCR immunosequencing, statistical association of individual TCRs with disease status, and machine learning to predict cytomegalovirus infection status. To study patterns of TCR occurrence, a later analysis re-analyzed previously published TCR beta repertoires from 550 to 800 donors and added high-resolution HLA genotyping. The later analysis used no new phenotypic data to find candidate immune exposures, relying instead on TCR beta sequences and their occurrence across donors. An earlier analysis of approximately 500 of the donors applied high-throughput TCR beta sequencing to assess whether each TCR beta V gene segment acted as functional or pseudogenic. Donor age, sex, ethnicity and CMV serostatus were collected together with the repertoire data. Genome-wide SNP genotypes for about 65% of the 666 donors were used in a later genetic analysis, which treated that subset as a discovery cohort. All discovery cohort repertoires had been generated on a single sequencing platform. HLA typing covered class I and class II loci at four-digit resolution. Typing coverage differed by locus: A, B, C, DRB1 and DQB1 were typed in about 629-630 donors, DQA1 in 522, DPA1 in nearly 610, and DPB1 in approximately 450. Because of strong linkage in the cohort, 5 or 6 DR-DQ haplotypes were treated as single units for association and clustering. Among roughly 400 genotyped donors of the cohort, an average of approximately 200,000 unique TCR beta nucleotide sequences was sequenced per donor, of which approximately 19% were non-productive.

Turning to this clone: The target of this receptor is not known. Qualities for individual bases were not recorded, and no much larger clone is one base off.

The cohort was made up of around 720 healthy bone marrow donors. At the time of sampling, all cohort members were nominally healthy, though unrecorded immune exposures were likely present. The donor was CMV seronegative and was included in the group of several hundred seronegative cohort members. A peripheral blood sample was provided by each donor, and peripheral blood mononuclear cells were used for TCR beta sequencing. The Qiagen DNeasy Blood Extraction Kit was used to extract genomic DNA from the blood cell samples. CDR1 and CDR2 (SEHNR, FQNEAQ) derive from the germline V gene (reference sequence). The CDR3 runs 15 amino acids, cysteine and phenylalanine included. Left in the record is the CDR3 DNA by itself, 45 bases read in frame from the first base. The germline ends are 19 bases apart after V is trimmed by 5 bases and J by 8 bases. What the authors observed across the whole study: A total of 150 to 200 TCR beta chains were listed by the study as associated with cytomegalovirus. The 87-base-pair reads could not distinguish some IMGT-functional V segments, including TRBV6-2 and TRBV6-3, so those segments were excluded. A further reported finding was that TCR beta sequences accurately predicted the HLA-A and HLA-B alleles for most subjects in the first cohort. Strong co-occurrence of HLA alleles, especially DR and DQ, made assigning TCR associations to individual alleles difficult. While some public TCRs were present in many individuals, most TCR sequences turned up only very rarely across donors. At a false discovery rate of 0.05, a later analysis linked under 20,000 TCR beta sequences to specific HLA alleles. Immune exposure information for the cohort was limited to CMV serostatus. In a later analysis, HLA-associated TCR beta chains were found to be more clonally expanded and to have lower generation probabilities than equally common non-associated chains. Sequencing depth was assumed to be roughly uniform across donors in the presence/absence analyses, though that assumption may not hold. The earlier analysis of some 540 of the donors excluded 15 to 20 rarely observed V segments, including chromosome 9 orphons, because counts were too low. Cytomegalovirus status was reported to be diagnosed by the classifier with high specificity and sensitivity in both the original and validation cohorts. HLA typing was unavailable for some donors at each locus, so association tests used only the typed subset. Correlated functional status among segregating V segments might reflect linkage disequilibrium, but an unknown experimental factor could not be ruled out. A group of highly shared sequence variants was considered likely to be a technical artifact of the sequencing pipeline. Only TCR beta chains were sequenced in this cohort, and the absence of alpha or paired-chain data limited detectable features. According to a later analysis, parvovirus B19, influenza, CMV and Epstein-Barr virus appeared linked to several top co-occurrence clusters. Broadly in line with IMGT annotations, most TCR beta V segments showed up in productive rearrangements about 90% or about 30% of the time in an earlier analysis of a few hundred of the donors. According to a later analysis, TCR association rates differed among HLA loci, with DRB1 alleles showing the most associated TCRs and HLA-C alleles showing the fewest. Compared with the roughly 700-donor mean, donors in an Asian-associated ancestry cluster had fewer N-insertions in productive TCRs, according to a later genetic analysis. V-gene and J-gene trimming of TCR beta chains was associated with a missense DCLRE1C variant in a later genetic analysis, and the association was replicated in an independent cohort. The authors suggested that the approach could potentially be extended to other disease states and immunological phenotypes. Most CMV-associated TCR beta chains appeared to be HLA-restricted in a later analysis, and the HLA associations seemed to be driven largely by CMV exposure. Three of the identified cytomegalovirus-associated TCR beta chains were confirmed in vitro to be specific for cytomegalovirus antigens.

The library was built by means of the immunoSEQ multiplex PCR assay. A mixture of 60 forward primers for TCR Vbeta segments and 13 reverse primers for TCR Jbeta segments was used in the multiplex PCR. Amplification of the CDR3 region of rearranged TCR beta genes was performed with a multiplex PCR assay on genomic DNA. Amplified TCR beta libraries were sequenced as 87-base-pair reads on the Illumina HiSeq System. The original methods were these. In a later analysis, 77 million or so unique TCR beta chains were counted across the 500 to 850 repertoires, and approximately 11 million of these chains were shared by at least two donors. Raw reads were error-corrected and collapsed into unique sequences with a nearest-neighbor algorithm that merged closely related sequences to remove PCR and sequencing errors. V, D and J gene segments were assigned by aligning CDR3 sequences to IMGT reference sequences. For a sequence to be retained, at least a six-nucleotide match to both a V gene segment and a J gene segment was required. A rearrangement counted as productive if the CDR3 had no stop codons and remained in frame with V and J, and every other rearrangement counted as non-productive. Following IMGT convention, CDR3 was defined as the stretch from the second conserved V-encoded cysteine up to the conserved J-encoded phenylalanine. The earlier analysis of about 610 of the donors excluded any sequence lacking an unambiguous match to a single V gene segment. An earlier analysis of approximately 590 of the donors called V segments functional above 56.7% productive rearrangements and segregating when the between-donor standard deviation exceeded 5%. A statistical classification framework was developed to diagnose cytomegalovirus status using the catalog of TCR beta chain sequences. V and J gene assignment, in a later analysis, came from comparing TCR nucleotide sequences with IMGT/GENE-DB human TR gene sequences. A later analysis assigned CDR3 sequences and most-parsimonious VDJ recombination scenarios with the TCRdist pipeline. In a later analysis, every TCR beta chain was defined by the combination of its CDR3 amino acid sequence and its V-gene family, and reads without a unique V-gene family were dropped. To address suspected cross-contamination and a sequencing artifact, a later analysis removed around 590 highly shared, low-generation-probability nucleotide sequences. In a later analysis, a clonal expansion index was calculated for each public chain from normalized within-repertoire ranks of inferred template counts. Generation probabilities in a later analysis came from a VDJ recombination model fitted to out-of-frame rearrangements, and those results were checked against IGoR. Hypergeometric tests were used in a later analysis to score TCR-TCR, TCR-HLA and TCR-CMV co-occurrence, with a repertoire-size bias correction applied to the TCR pairs. To estimate false discovery rates, a later analysis permuted the HLA or CMV assignments 20 times. In a later analysis, co-occurring TCRs were grouped using DBSCAN, and TCRdist sequence similarity was added for clustering within HLA-allele-positive subsets. Repertoires with fewer than 30,000 or more than 120,000 public chains were left out of co-occurrence clustering, as were four to six repertoires with anomalous nucleotide sharing. The immuneACCESS repertoire file appears here via TCRdb, limited to in-frame rearrangements. These files lack a portion of the clones; in checked studies, under half of the deficit traces to unresolved V genes, and the cause of the others is not known. V and J calls and clone size come straight from that table; D and trimming were deduced from the DNA. This sample comprises 200,000 or so clones, about 90% of them detected only once. The ten largest clones represent around 1.2% of the sample.

The sequence came from a man younger than 40 in good health and CMV-seronegative. Input material: PBMCs. Rearrangement joined TRBV7-9 to TRBJ2-1; matching of 6 bases hints at TRBD2 as the D gene. The bases read TGTGCCAGCAGCGCACCGGGACTGAGTGGATATGAGCAGTTCTTC. Its product reads: CASSAPGLSGYEQFF.